This T cell receptor (beta chain) derives from a study of shared clonotypes between healthy human individuals. General study findings and limits: Generation probabilities of non-shared clonotypes were lower (relative to those shared by all four donors).

The V and J ends lost 10 bases and 2 bases respectively, with 21 bases between them. Germline V gene data show CDR1 as MDHEN and CDR2 as SYDVKM. The CDR3 is 15 residues long. Profiling relied on immunoSEQ multiplex PCR, and the TCRdb table lists in-frame clones only, not all of them. The table shows around 690,000 clones, with 90% occurring only once. A note on this clone: Antigen: not known.

This sequence joins TRBV28 and TRBJ2-7; D might be TRBD2 (7 bases). The sample was memory CD8+ T cells from PBMCs. As to subset: CD45RO+ cells pooled with CCR7-negative TemRA cells. The sequence derives from a man between 18 and 29 years old in good health. Some clones in this sample may be carry-over from other donors' samples. The CDR3 here is CAISGVGGRPYEQYF. The CDR3 region has the DNA TGTGCCATCTCAGGGGTAGGCGGGAGACCCTACGAGCAGTACTTC.